The 2 T cell receptor beta chains below come from one sample, sequenced in a study of type 1 regulatory T cells listed by TCRdb under 2021. General study outcomes and caveats: Tr1 cells showed a more restricted TCR repertoire than non-Tr1 cells, which the study interpreted as alloantigen-induced clonal expansion.

The instrument was an Illumina MiSeq. TCRdb reanalyzed the raw reads on its own, using fastp at Q25 for trimming and MiXCR for clone calling, and kept in-frame beta chains. When rows share a CDR3 protein, they turn into one entry using the most common DNA and genes. This sample gives tens of thousands of distinct CDR3 sequences in total; less than 25% of them show up just once. The ten largest make up less than 10% of the sample. These receptors have no known antigen. Sequenced input: cultured type 1 regulatory T (Tr1) cells, either the whole culture or a sorted fraction (not recorded which). The cell subset or site label for this specimen denotes: type 1 regulatory T cells sorted from the T-allo10 product. The receptors derive from a human donor in good health.

This clonotype turned up a few times. The V call is TRBV7-2, the J call TRBJ1-3; 7 bases agree with TRBD1. This CDR3 contains 14 residues. Trimming removed 6 bases from V and 2 bases from J; junction bases left unmatched: 4. CDR1 and CDR2 (germline): SGHTA, FQGNSA. This CDR3 reads CASRPDRAGNTIYF. The CDR3 DNA is TGTGCCAGCAGGCCTGACAGGGCTGGAAACACCATATATTTT.

The chain is built from TRBV30 and TRBJ1-5; 8 nucleotides agree with TRBD1. The V gene's germline CDR1 is GTSNPN and CDR2 SVGIG (reference sequence). The ends lost 2 bases at V and 4 bases at J; junction bases unmatched: 1. The CDR3 contains 13 residues. The CDR3 region is CAWSHRGNQPQHF. In DNA form, the CDR3 reads TGTGCCTGGAGTCACAGGGGGAATCAGCCCCAGCATTTT.